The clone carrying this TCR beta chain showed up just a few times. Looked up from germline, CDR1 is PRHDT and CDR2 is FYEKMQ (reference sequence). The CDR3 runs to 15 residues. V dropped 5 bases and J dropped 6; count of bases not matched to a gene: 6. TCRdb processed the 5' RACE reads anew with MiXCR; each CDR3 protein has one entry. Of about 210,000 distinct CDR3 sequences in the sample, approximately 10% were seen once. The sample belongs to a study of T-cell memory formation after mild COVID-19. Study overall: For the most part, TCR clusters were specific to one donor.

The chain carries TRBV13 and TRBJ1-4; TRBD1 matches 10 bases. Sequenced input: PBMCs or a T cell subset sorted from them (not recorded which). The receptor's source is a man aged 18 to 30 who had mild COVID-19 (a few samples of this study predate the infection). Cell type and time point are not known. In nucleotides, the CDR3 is TGTGCCAGCAGCGCGCTGGACAGGGGGGATGAAAAACTGTTTTTT. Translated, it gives CASSALDRGDEKLFF.